This T cell receptor (beta chain) stems from a study of beta chain features in type 1 diabetes. Overall study context: Patient and healthy donor groups were alike in age, gender and cell yields.

The sequenced template was cDNA made from the entire isolated RNA. TCRdb's copy holds only in-frame clones and misses some; the assay was immunoSEQ multiplex PCR. The sample shows approximately 150,000 clones, roughly 63% of them seen only once. The length of the CDR3 is 15 residues. Losses at the gene ends were 6 bases for V and 10 bases for J; bases not matched to a gene: 9. CDR1 MNHNY and CDR2 SVGAGI come from the germline V gene (reference sequence). On this clone itself: As yet, its antigen is unknown.

Study-level findings and limits: For Type 1 diabetes patients, all four CD4+ subsets carried TCRB CDR3s that were moderately but significantly shorter.

Per donor, one heparinised blood draw averaged roughly 110 mL. The clonotype originates from a man under 40 with type 1 diabetes. The specimen sequenced was naive CD4+ T cells from blood. V usage is TRBV6-6 and J usage is TRBJ1-6; TRBD1 matches 10 bases. The CDR3 DNA reads as TGTGCCAGCAGAGGCCTGGACAGGGGGGACTCACCCCTCCACTTT. This translates into CASRGLDRGDSPLHF.